This TCR beta chain was sequenced for a study of blood T cells in healthy people across ages. CDR1 and CDR2 from the germline V gene are MDHEN and SYDVKM. The CDR3 length is 12 residues. Trimming shortened V by 8 bases and J by 1 base, and 8 bases separated the two germline ends. A second about 7 to 11 cycle PCR used barcoded and J-beta primers. TCRdb called the 5' RACE reads again in MiXCR, with one record for every CDR3 protein. Among more than 1 million distinct CDR3 sequences listed, around 43% were seen once. Sequenced material: blood. This chain joins TRBV28 and TRBJ2-5; D gene ambiguous. The TCR sequence derives from a woman aged 60 to 75 in good health. The CDR3: CASWSTQETQYF. For the CDR3, the DNA is TGTGCCAGCTGGTCTACCCAAGAGACCCAGTACTTC. Looking up the rest from reference TRBV28 and TRBJ2-5 gives the full variable domain: DVKVTQSSRYLVKRTGEKVFLECVQDMDHENMFWYRQDPGLGLRLIYFSYDVKMKEKGDIPEGYSVSREKKERFSLILESASTNQTSMYLCASWSTQETQYFGPGTRLLVL.